Presented here are 11 T cell receptor beta chains from one specimen sequenced in a study of technical replicates of blood from a few donors. The data were produced by immunoSEQ multiplex PCR, yet TCRdb's version contains in-frame clones alone and is incomplete. The sample holds 95,000 to 100,000 clones, approximately 95% seen once. The sequenced sample was T cells isolated from PBMCs. The receptors stem from a human donor in good health.

The chain recombines TRBV2 with TRBJ2-7; D call uncertain. The length of the CDR3 is 14 residues. The germline V gene encodes CDR1 SNHLY and CDR2 FYNNEI. The V end was cut by 4 bases, the J end by 7 bases, with 17 bases between. The CDR3 nucleotides read TGTGCCAGCAGTGTGAGCCCGAAACGAGGAGAGCAGTACTTC. Translated: CASSVSPKRGEQYF. Supplemented by reference TRBV2 and TRBJ2-7, the full variable domain reads EPEVTQTPSHQVTQMGQEVILRCVPISNHLYFYWYRQILGQKVEFLVSFYNNEISEKSEIFDDQFSVERPDGSNFTLKIRSTKLEDSAMYFCASSVSPKRGEQYFGPGTRLTVT.

DNA for the CDR3: TGTGCCAGCAAGATAGGGACAGGACTCACAGATACGCAGTATTTT. Protein sequence: CASKIGTGLTDTQYF. The chain carries TRBV2 and TRBJ2-3; 8 nucleotides align to TRBD1. CDR1 and CDR2 from the germline V gene are SNHLY and FYNNEI. V shed 7 bases and J 2 bases; nucleotides not matched to a gene: 8. CDR3 size: 15 residues.

V gene TRBV6-1 combines with J gene TRBJ2-7; the D is unclear. CDR3 length equals 12 residues. V was cut by 2 bases and J by 4 bases, with 6 bases left in between. Germline V gene data show CDR1 as MNHNS and CDR2 as SASEGT. CDR3 nucleotide sequence: TGTGCCAGCAGTGAATCTTATTACGAGCAGTACTTC. Translating gives CASSESYYEQYF.

The V call is TRBV6-1, the J call TRBJ2-5; a weak D match, TRBD1 (5 bases). The V end was cut by 8 bases, the J end by 2 bases, with 18 bases between. Per the germline V gene, CDR1 is MNHNS and CDR2 is SASEGT. This CDR3 comprises 15 residues. CDR3 nucleotide sequence: TGTGCCAGCTCCTCATCAGGGCTCACTCAAGAGACCCAGTACTTC. It yields the protein CASSSSGLTQETQYF.

The genes are TRBV5-1 and TRBJ1-1, with D perhaps matching TRBD1 (5 bases). Germline CDR1 and CDR2: SGHRS and YFSETQ. The V end was cut by 4 bases, the J end by 10 bases, with 23 bases between. The CDR3 runs 15 residues. The CDR3: CASSSRQIGSLPAFF. CDR3 coding DNA: TGCGCCAGCAGCAGCCGACAGATAGGAAGTCTGCCAGCTTTCTTT. Together with reference TRBV5-1 and TRBJ1-1, the CDR3 gives the full variable domain: KAGVTQTPRYLIKTRGQQVTLSCSPISGHRSVSWYQQTPGQGLQFLFEYFSETQRNKGNFPGRFSGRQFSNSRSEMNVSTLELGDSALYLCASSSRQIGSLPAFFGQGTRLTVV.

The V call is TRBV28, the J call TRBJ2-3; a weak D match, TRBD2 (5 bases). The germline V and J ends were trimmed by 3 bases and 0 bases, with 7 bases remaining between them. Germline CDR1 and CDR2: MDHEN and SYDVKM. There are 14 residues in the CDR3. CDR3 residues: CASSLLASTDTQYF. DNA for the CDR3: TGTGCCAGCAGTTTGCTAGCTAGCACAGATACGCAGTATTTT.

This chain joins TRBV29-1 and TRBJ1-1; D ambiguous. The germline gives CDR1 SQVTM, CDR2 ANQGSEA. CDR3 length equals 13 residues. V lost 7 bases to trimming and J lost 0 bases, with 12 bases between them. CDR3 region: CSALTRMNTEAFF. CDR3 DNA: TGCAGCGCCCTGACAAGGATGAACACTGAAGCTTTCTTT.

V is TRBV28 and J is TRBJ2-3, with 8 bases lining up with TRBD2. The CDR3 sequence is 18 residues long. V lost 3 bases and J lost 2; bases outside the gene matches: 13. Per germline, CDR1 MDHEN and CDR2 SYDVKM. The CDR3 here is CASSLKYGRAGNTDTQYF. The CDR3 DNA sequence: TGTGCCAGCAGTTTGAAATACGGGAGGGCCGGGAACACAGATACGCAGTATTTT.

This rearrangement joins TRBV5-1 to TRBJ1-2; possibly TRBD1 for D (6 bases). V shed 4 bases and J shed 2 bases, with 18 bases lying between them. Germline V lookup: CDR1 SGHRS, CDR2 YFSETQ. The CDR3 runs 16 residues. The CDR3 bases are TGCGCCAGCAGCCTCAGCCCGGACAGAGACAACTATGGCTACACCTTC. This translates into CASSLSPDRDNYGYTF.

This rearrangement joins TRBV7-6 to TRBJ2-1; TRBD1 is a possible D gene (6 bases). Germline V lookup: CDR1 SGHVS, CDR2 FNYEAQ. There are 16 residues in the CDR3. The V and J ends lost 6 bases and 7 bases respectively, with 22 bases between them. The CDR3 coding sequence is TGTGCCAGCAGTGATATCTACAGGGCGATCATTAATGAGCAGTTCTTC. This encodes CASSDIYRAIINEQFF.

The chain is built from TRBV10-2 and TRBJ2-3, with D perhaps TRBD1 (6 bases). Germline loops: CDR1 WSHSY, CDR2 SAAADI. Trimming cost V 8 bases and J 5 bases, with 23 bases left between them. CDR3 size: 16 residues. The DNA of the CDR3 is TGCGCCAGCCAACTAACCGGGACACCCTCCGGAGATACGCAGTATTTT. This codes for CASQLTGTPSGDTQYF.